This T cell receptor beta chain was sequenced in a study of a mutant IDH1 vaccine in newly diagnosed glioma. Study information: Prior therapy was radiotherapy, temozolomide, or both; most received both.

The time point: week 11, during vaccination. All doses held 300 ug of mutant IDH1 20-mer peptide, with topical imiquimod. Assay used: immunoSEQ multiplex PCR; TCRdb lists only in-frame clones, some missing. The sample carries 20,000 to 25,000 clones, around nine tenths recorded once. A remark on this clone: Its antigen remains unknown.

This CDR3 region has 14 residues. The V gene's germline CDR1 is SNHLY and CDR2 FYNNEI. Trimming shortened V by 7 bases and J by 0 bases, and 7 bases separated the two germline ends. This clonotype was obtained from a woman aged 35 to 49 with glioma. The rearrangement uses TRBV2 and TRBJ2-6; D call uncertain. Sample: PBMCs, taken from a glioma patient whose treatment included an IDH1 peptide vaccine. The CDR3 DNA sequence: TGTGCCAGCAAGGCCGACTCTGGGGCCAACGTCCTGACTTTC. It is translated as CASKADSGANVLTF.